Following are 20 T cell receptor beta chains from one sample sequenced in a study of CD8 T cells in ankylosing spondylitis (dated by TCRdb to 2016 to 2017). Libraries were prepared through 5' RACE. The reads were generated on an Illumina HiSeq 2500. TCRdb itself trimmed the public reads at Q25 with fastp, ran MiXCR and retained productive beta chains. Each entry merges the rows of one CDR3 protein and shows their most common DNA and genes. Here the sample has about 150,000 distinct CDR3 sequences; 40% to 50% occur a single time. Roughly 15% of the sample goes to the ten largest clones. The sequenced sample was synovial fluid, either unsorted or a sorted T cell fraction (not recorded which). The receptors were gathered from a male donor with ankylosing spondylitis.

The V call is TRBV20-1, the J call TRBJ2-7; a possible D gene is TRBD1 (6 bases). CDR1 is DFQATT and CDR2 is SNEGSKA in the germline V gene (reference sequence). The ends were cut back, 6 bases at V and 2 bases at J, with 17 bases in the middle. The CDR3 is 14 amino acids. CDR3 nucleotides: TGCAGTGCCCACGGTTGGACAGACACCTACGAGCAGTACTTC. This gives the protein CSAHGWTDTYEQYF.

The sample holds a few counts of this clonotype. The J gene is TRBJ1-1, the V gene TRBV29-1; 8 bases agree with TRBD1. CDR1 and CDR2 (germline): SQVTM, ANQGSEA. This CDR3 is 15 amino acids long. The J segment lost 5 bases and the V segment lost 0 bases, leaving 8 bases of the junction unmatched. CDR3 DNA sequence: TGCAGCGTTGAAGATCGGGCAGGGGGCGGAACTGAAGCTTTCTTT. Its translation is CSVEDRAGGGTEAFF.

This chain connects TRBV5-1 to TRBJ1-2; D remains ambiguous. The CDR3 runs 15 residues. Germline values: CDR1 SGHRS, CDR2 YFSETQ. The V end lost 4 bases, the J end lost 5 bases, and 18 bases lay between the germline ends. CDR3 region: CASSRSVRTRYGYTF. The CDR3 DNA follows: TGCGCCAGCAGCCGCTCCGTCAGGACCCGGTATGGCTACACCTTC.

This clonotype was detected a few times. The chain employs TRBV29-1 and TRBJ2-5; D is unclear. The V end lost 0 bases, the J end lost 1 base, and 9 bases lay between the germline ends. The CDR3 runs 14 residues. Germline V lookup: CDR1 SQVTM, CDR2 ANQGSEA. For the CDR3, the DNA is TGCAGCGTTGAAGATCTGTGGGTCCAAGAGACCCAGTACTTC. The encoded protein is CSVEDLWVQETQYF.

This chain uses TRBV3-1 with TRBJ2-1; D is possibly TRBD2 (5 bases). CDR1 is LGHDT, CDR2 YNNKEL, per germline (reference sequence). CDR3 length equals 16 residues. V lost 4 bases and J 2 bases, leaving 15 bases between the germline ends. The CDR3 reads CASSPEERAAYNEQFF. DNA for the CDR3: TGTGCCAGCAGCCCTGAAGAGAGGGCCGCCTACAATGAGCAGTTCTTC.

This clonotype occurred a few times. The chain is built from TRBV7-6 and TRBJ1-1; 10 positions agree with TRBD1. Germline V CDR1 and CDR2: SGHVS, FNYEAQ. The V segment lost 2 bases and the J segment 3 bases; nucleotides outside the gene matches: 6. This CDR3 has 16 amino acids. CDR3 protein: CASSLLRTGGDTEAFF. The CDR3 coding sequence is TGTGCCAGCAGCTTACTTCGGACAGGGGGGGACACTGAAGCTTTCTTT.

Only one count was recorded for this clonotype. The gene calls are TRBV6-1 and TRBJ2-1; 7 nucleotides align to TRBD1. The CDR3 is made up of 15 amino acids. CDR1 is MNHNS and CDR2 is SASEGT in the germline V gene. V was clipped by 7 bases and J by 2 bases; unmatched bases: 8. Written as DNA, the CDR3 is TGTGCCAGCATTGACAGGGACGGTCCCTACAATGAGCAGTTCTTC. As protein: CASIDRDGPYNEQFF.

This clonotype has a count of ten or more. The rearrangement links TRBV28 to TRBJ2-7; 8 nucleotides match TRBD1. CDR1 is MDHEN and CDR2 is SYDVKM in the germline V gene. V lost 6 bases to trimming and J lost 0 bases; unmatched junction nucleotides: 10. The CDR3 consists of 16 residues. CDR3 loop: CASRPAQGAYSYEQYF. The CDR3 region has the DNA TGTGCCAGCAGGCCCGCCCAGGGGGCTTACTCCTACGAGCAGTACTTC.

The J gene is TRBJ2-7, the V gene TRBV20-1; tentatively, D is TRBD2 (5 bases). Germline loops: CDR1 DFQATT, CDR2 SNEGSKA (reference sequence). Trimming left V 6 bases short and J 6 bases short, with 21 bases between. CDR3 length equals 14 residues. The CDR3 reads CSAHDRGIHGEQYF. The CDR3 coding sequence is TGCAGTGCGCACGACCGGGGAATCCACGGCGAGCAGTACTTC.

V is TRBV4-3 and J is TRBJ1-2, with D tentatively TRBD1 (5 bases). Trimming took off 0 bases at V and 7 bases at J, with 24 bases between the two ends. Germline V gene data show CDR1 as LGHNA and CDR2 as YSLEER. CDR3 length: 18 amino acids. The CDR3 nucleotides are TGCGCCAGCAGCCAAGATCGGGGCCCGCCTCCGGGGCGGGCTGGCTACACCTTC. Translated: CASSQDRGPPPGRAGYTF.

This clonotype was detected ten times or more. J is TRBJ2-1 and V is TRBV28; 8 bases are a match to TRBD2. Germline V gene lookup returns CDR1 MDHEN and CDR2 SYDVKM. This CDR3 spans 19 amino acids. V was pared by 6 bases and J by 6 bases, with 22 bases of the junction left unmatched. This chain's CDR3 is CASSRPPGFTGLASNEQFF. CDR3 sequence (DNA): TGTGCCAGCAGCCGCCCCCCAGGGTTTACCGGACTAGCATCCAATGAGCAGTTCTTC.

This clonotype came up once. The CDR3 region has the DNA TGTGCCAGCAGCTCAGTCCAAGAGACCCAGTACTTC. Its translation is CASSSVQETQYF. V gene TRBV28 combines with J gene TRBJ2-5, with D unclear. The CDR3 spans 12 residues. The germline V gene has CDR1 MDHEN and CDR2 SYDVKM. V gave up 6 bases and J gave up 1 base, with 6 bases separating them. The variable domain in full, with the rest retrieved from reference TRBV28 and TRBJ2-5, is DVKVTQSSRYLVKRTGEKVFLECVQDMDHENMFWYRQDPGLGLRLIYFSYDVKMKEKGDIPEGYSVSREKKERFSLILESASTNQTSMYLCASSSVQETQYFGPGTRLLVL.

V usage is TRBV2 and J usage is TRBJ2-2; D gene unclear. The germline gives CDR1 SNHLY, CDR2 FYNNEI. The CDR3 has 14 residues. The germline V and J ends were trimmed by 7 bases and 2 bases, with 11 bases remaining between them. The CDR3 DNA follows: TGTGCCAGCATTTCCGCGCTAAACACCGGGGAGCTGTTTTTT. It encodes CASISALNTGELFF.

This clonotype was observed a handful of times. The V and J genes are TRBV4-3 and TRBJ1-5; tentative D call: TRBD1 (6 bases). With 4 bases removed from V and 0 bases from J, the gap between germline ends came to 19 bases. This CDR3 has 18 residues. The germline V gene has CDR1 LGHNA and CDR2 YSLEER. For the CDR3, the DNA is TGCGCCAGCAGCCTTAGGGGGTGGCGGCAAGATAGCAATCAGCCCCAGCATTTT. This codes for CASSLRGWRQDSNQPQHF.

The rearrangement links TRBV5-6 to TRBJ2-7; 7 bases fit TRBD2. The ends lost 0 bases at V and 3 bases at J; junction bases unmatched: 15. The CDR3 runs to 18 residues. Germline V lookup: CDR1 SGHDT, CDR2 YYEEEE. Here the CDR3 DNA reads TGTGCCAGCAGCTTGGGATCGAGCGGGGACCGTACCATCTACGAGCAGTACTTC. It specifies CASSLGSSGDRTIYEQYF.

This clonotype was counted only a few times. The gene calls are TRBV28 and TRBJ2-3, with D possibly TRBD1 on 6 matching bases. The CDR3 sequence is 19 residues long. V was clipped by 4 bases and J by 0 bases, with 23 bases between them. Germline V gives CDR1 MDHEN, CDR2 SYDVKM. The CDR3 here is CASSSLNLETGSSTDTQYF. The CDR3 DNA follows: TGTGCCAGCAGTTCCTTAAACCTGGAGACAGGATCCAGCACAGATACGCAGTATTTT. The whole variable domain, filled in from reference TRBV28 and TRBJ2-3, reads DVKVTQSSRYLVKRTGEKVFLECVQDMDHENMFWYRQDPGLGLRLIYFSYDVKMKEKGDIPEGYSVSREKKERFSLILESASTNQTSMYLCASSSLNLETGSSTDTQYFGPGTRLTVL.

The V and J genes are TRBV28 and TRBJ2-2; 11 nucleotides align to TRBD1. This CDR3 is 15 amino acids long. Germline lookup yields CDR1 MDHEN and CDR2 SYDVKM. J lost 3 bases, V lost 10 bases, and 7 bases had no gene match. The DNA of the CDR3 is TGTGCCACAACTTCGGGACAGGGGGACACCGGGGAGCTGTTTTTT. Translating it yields CATTSGQGDTGELFF.

V is TRBV12-3 or TRBV12-4 and J is TRBJ2-2; TRBD2 aligns across 12 bases. The CDR3 sequence is 16 residues long. The junction had 6 bases not matched to a gene; V was cut back by 4 bases and J by 6 bases. The CDR3 reads CASSCLAGGCSGELFF. The CDR3 nucleotides read TGTGCCAGCAGTTGCCTAGCGGGAGGGTGTTCCGGGGAGCTGTTTTTT.

This clonotype was recorded at least ten times. The rearrangement uses TRBV29-1 and TRBJ1-1; TRBD1 matches 9 bases. The CDR3 is made up of 12 amino acids. The germline V gene has CDR1 SQVTM and CDR2 ANQGSEA. The J segment lost 3 bases and the V segment lost 7 bases, leaving 3 bases of the junction unmatched. The CDR3 reads CSAGQGHTEAFF. The DNA for the CDR3 is TGCAGCGCCGGACAGGGGCACACTGAAGCTTTCTTT.

CDR3: CASALLGTTGDEQFF. The CDR3 DNA follows: TGTGCCAGCGCTCTTTTAGGGACTACTGGGGATGAGCAGTTCTTC. The chain combines TRBV28 with TRBJ2-1; the match to TRBD2 covers 7 bases. Germline loops: CDR1 MDHEN, CDR2 SYDVKM. Unmatched junction bases numbered 15, after V lost 8 bases and J lost 8 bases. This CDR3 comprises 15 residues.